Shown below are 25 T cell receptor beta chains from a single sample sequenced in a study of neoadjuvant nivolumab and ipilimumab in lung cancer. Only in-frame clones appear in the TCRdb table, and some are missing; sequencing was by immunoSEQ multiplex PCR. Of some 50,000 clones detected, roughly 90% appear once; the ten largest clones hold about 3.5%. The source was blood, collected before neoadjuvant nivolumab, alone or with ipilimumab. The source of these receptors is an adult with non-small cell lung cancer. Some clones in this sample may be carry-over from other donors' samples.

This chain joins TRBV10-2 and TRBJ2-5; TRBD2 agrees at 12 bases. Trimming removed 4 bases from V and 4 bases from J; junction bases left unmatched: 7. The CDR3 has 16 residues. Germline CDR1 is WSHSY and CDR2 is SAAADI. This CDR3 reads CASSGATSGRAETQYF. The CDR3 bases are TGCGCCAGCAGTGGCGCGACTAGCGGGAGAGCAGAGACCCAGTACTTC.

The genes are TRBV7-8 and TRBJ1-2, with 9 positions matching TRBD1. This CDR3 spans 14 amino acids. The V gene's germline CDR1 is SGHVS and CDR2 FQNEAQ. V trimming: 1 base; J trimming: 5 bases; junction bases outside the gene matches: 2. The CDR3: CASSLGGQGYGYTF. CDR3 DNA: TGTGCCAGCAGCTTAGGCGGACAGGGGTATGGCTACACCTTC.

This clone has only a few counts. The rearrangement links TRBV30 to TRBJ2-5; D is perhaps TRBD1 (6 bases). Trimming took 6 bases from V and 4 from J, leaving 12 bases between them. Looked up from germline, CDR1 is GTSNPN and CDR2 is SVGIG (reference sequence). This CDR3 spans 12 amino acids. The CDR3 region has the DNA TGTGCCTGCTCACAGGGAGCAGAGACCCAGTACTTC. Translated, it gives CACSQGAETQYF.

The chain joins TRBV7-6 to TRBJ2-7; 8 bases are shared with TRBD2. The length of the CDR3 is 16 residues. The trim removed 2 bases at V and 7 bases at J, leaving 13 bases unmatched. Looked up from germline, CDR1 is SGHVS and CDR2 is FNYEAQ. The CDR3 DNA reads TGTGCCAGCAGCTTAAGTGTCGGGAGGGCCGAGGGGGAGCAGTACTTC. This translates into CASSLSVGRAEGEQYF.

This chain connects TRBV18 to TRBJ2-3; the D is unclear. The CDR3 has 15 amino acids. Between the trimmed V and J ends, which lost 0 bases and 4 bases, there was a span of 11 bases. Germline V gene data show CDR1 as KGHSH and CDR2 as LQKENI. CDR3: CASSPPGWAADTQYF. The CDR3 DNA follows: TGTGCCAGCTCACCACCGGGCTGGGCGGCAGATACGCAGTATTTT.

The chain links TRBV5-1 to TRBJ2-3; the D gene is possibly TRBD2 (6 bases). CDR3 size: 14 residues. V dropped 3 bases and J dropped 2 bases, with 10 bases sitting between them. CDR1 SGHRS and CDR2 YFSETQ come from the germline V gene. The CDR3 sequence: CASSSERVTDTQYF. The DNA of the CDR3 is TGCGCCAGCAGCTCAGAGCGGGTCACAGATACGCAGTATTTT. Using reference TRBV5-1 and TRBJ2-3 for the parts outside the CDR3, the full variable domain is KAGVTQTPRYLIKTRGQQVTLSCSPISGHRSVSWYQQTPGQGLQFLFEYFSETQRNKGNFPGRFSGRQFSNSRSEMNVSTLELGDSALYLCASSSERVTDTQYFGPGTRLTVL.

The chain couples TRBV29-1 to TRBJ2-3; TRBD2 agrees at 11 bases. The V segment lost 3 bases and the J segment 2 bases; nucleotides outside the gene matches: 4. The CDR3 extends over 15 amino acids. Germline V gene sequence: CDR1 SQVTM, CDR2 ANQGSEA. The CDR3 region has the DNA TGCAGCGTTGAGTCTAGCGGGGGGTACACAGATACGCAGTATTTT. This encodes CSVESSGGYTDTQYF.

The chain is built from TRBV29-1 and TRBJ2-2, with TRBD2 matching 11 bases. V was clipped by 4 bases and J by 2 bases; unmatched bases: 3. Germline values: CDR1 SQVTM, CDR2 ANQGSEA. This CDR3 has 15 residues. The CDR3 reads CSVGLAGGNTGELFF. DNA of the CDR3: TGCAGCGTTGGGCTAGCGGGAGGCAACACCGGGGAGCTGTTTTTT.

The rearrangement uses TRBV15 and TRBJ2-7, with 8 bases fitting TRBD1. J gave up 2 bases and V 4 bases, and 4 bases lay outside the gene matches. CDR1 is LNHNV and CDR2 is YYDKDF in the germline V gene (reference sequence). This CDR3 spans 14 amino acids. The CDR3 reads CATSINRGTYEQYF. The CDR3 coding sequence is TGTGCCACCAGCATCAACAGGGGGACCTACGAGCAGTACTTC.

The rearrangement joins TRBV7-8 to TRBJ1-2, with TRBD1 matching over 7 bases. The length of the CDR3 is 14 residues. Germline-derived CDR1 and CDR2 are SGHVS and FQNEAQ. The V and J ends lost 6 bases and 3 bases, in that order; junction bases with no gene match: 7. In nucleotides, the CDR3 is TGTGCCAGCAGTAACCGGACAGGAGACTATGGCTACACCTTC. Its protein product is CASSNRTGDYGYTF.

The CDR3 spells CASSPLPQETQYF. The CDR3 nucleotides are TGTGCCAGCTCACCCCTCCCCCAAGAGACCCAGTACTTC. V gene TRBV18 combines with J gene TRBJ2-5; D is undetermined. The CDR3 contains 13 residues. In germline, CDR1 is KGHSH, CDR2 LQKENI. V lost 3 bases and J 1 base, leaving 6 bases between the germline ends.

The chain couples TRBV18 to TRBJ2-7; TRBD2 aligns across 12 bases. Per germline, CDR1 KGHSH and CDR2 LQKENI. The CDR3 covers 16 residues. Trimming removed 1 base from V and 5 bases from J; junction bases left unmatched: 6. Here the CDR3 reads CASSPQPSGRAHEQYF. Here the CDR3 DNA reads TGTGCCAGCTCACCACAACCTAGCGGGAGGGCACACGAGCAGTACTTC. Complete variable domain (other parts from reference TRBV18 and TRBJ2-7): NAGVMQNPRHLVRRRGQEARLRCSPMKGHSHVYWYRQLPEEGLKFMVYLQKENIIDESGMPKERFSAEFPKEGPSILRIQQVVRGDSAAYFCASSPQPSGRAHEQYFGPGTRLTVT.

The chain has TRBV5-1 and TRBJ2-1; a weak D match, TRBD2 (6 bases). Trimming removed 1 base from V and 5 bases from J, with 13 bases in between. CDR1 and CDR2 (germline): SGHRS, YFSETQ. The CDR3 is 15 residues long. CDR3 in DNA: TGCGCCAGCAGCTTGTTGGAGGGCCAAAACAATGAGCAGTTCTTC. Protein: CASSLLEGQNNEQFF.

The gene calls are TRBV5-1 and TRBJ2-3; 11 bases are shared with TRBD2. This CDR3 has 16 amino acids. Germline assignment: CDR1 SGHRS and CDR2 YFSETQ. V lost 1 base, J lost 6 bases, and 7 bases stayed unmatched. The CDR3 protein is CASSLLAGGSRDTQYF. Written as DNA, the CDR3 is TGCGCCAGCAGCTTGCTAGCGGGAGGATCTAGGGATACGCAGTATTTT.

The chain is built from TRBV7-9 and TRBJ2-3; a weak D match, TRBD1 (6 bases). Germline V gene sequence: CDR1 SEHNR, CDR2 FQNEAQ (reference sequence). The V gene lost 5 bases and the J gene lost 12 bases, with 9 bases spanning the gap. The CDR3 extends over 10 amino acids. DNA for the CDR3: TGTGCCAGCAGCCAAGGGACACAGTATTTT. It codes for CASSQGTQYF.

The J gene is TRBJ2-5, the V gene TRBV11-1, with TRBD2 matching over 7 bases. Germline V gives CDR1 SGHAT, CDR2 FQDESV (reference sequence). The CDR3 contains 18 residues. V lost 0 bases and J lost 2; bases outside the gene matches: 12. The CDR3 DNA sequence: TGTGCCAGCAGCTTAGCTGTCCGGGGGGTCGTCTGGCAAGAGACCCAGTACTTC. Amino acids: CASSLAVRGVVWQETQYF.

The chain uses TRBV6-5 and TRBJ2-7; tentatively, D is TRBD1 (5 bases). CDR3 size: 14 residues. CDR1 is MNHEY, CDR2 SVGAGI, per germline. V gave up 10 bases and J gave up 0 bases, with 16 bases separating them. This CDR3 is CATRQLGSSYEQYF. CDR3 DNA sequence: TGTGCCACTCGACAGTTAGGTTCCTCCTACGAGCAGTACTTC.

The chain employs TRBV6-5 and TRBJ1-2, with D possibly being TRBD1 (6 bases). V was shortened by 5 bases and J by 8 bases, with 15 bases between the two germline ends. The CDR3 consists of 13 residues. Per germline, CDR1 MNHEY and CDR2 SVGAGI. The CDR3 spells CASSRSGARGYTF. The DNA for the CDR3 is TGTGCCAGCAGTCGATCGGGGGCTCGCGGCTACACCTTC.

This chain connects TRBV25-1 to TRBJ2-1; D is uncertain. Trimming pared 10 bases from V and 8 bases from J, leaving 9 bases between. The CDR3 contains 10 residues. Looked up from germline, CDR1 is MGHDK and CDR2 is SYGVNS. CDR3 in amino acids: CATQADEQFF. In DNA form, the CDR3 reads TGTGCCACGCAGGCCGATGAGCAGTTCTTC.

V gene TRBV9 combines with J gene TRBJ2-7, with 8 bases matching TRBD1. Per the germline V gene, CDR1 is SGDLS and CDR2 is YYNGEE. The J segment lost 3 bases and the V segment lost 4 bases, leaving 9 bases of the junction unmatched. This CDR3 has 15 amino acids. The CDR3 protein is CASSLTPDRVYEQYF. Written as DNA, the CDR3 is TGTGCCAGCAGCTTAACTCCGGACAGGGTCTACGAGCAGTACTTC.

The chain links TRBV11-2 to TRBJ2-3, with D unclear. Per the germline V gene, CDR1 is SGHAT and CDR2 is FQNNGV. V was clipped by 0 bases and J by 6 bases, with 10 bases between them. This CDR3 is 14 amino acids long. As DNA, the CDR3 is TGTGCCAGCAGCTTAGATCTGGCCCACGATACGCAGTATTTT. Amino acids: CASSLDLAHDTQYF. The full variable domain, rest sourced from reference TRBV11-2 and TRBJ2-3, is EAGVAQSPRYKIIEKRQSVAFWCNPISGHATLYWYQQILGQGPKLLIQFQNNGVVDDSQLPKDRFSAERLKGVDSTLKIQPAKLEDSAVYLCASSLDLAHDTQYFGPGTRLTVL.

The chain couples TRBV5-1 to TRBJ2-1, with 11 bases aligning to TRBD2. The CDR3 runs 17 residues. V trimming: 2 bases; J trimming: 8 bases; junction bases outside the gene matches: 12. In germline, CDR1 is SGHRS, CDR2 YFSETQ. In DNA, the CDR3 is TGCGCCAGCAGCTTCCCCTCCGGGACTAGCGGCCTGGATGAGCAGTTCTTC. It yields the protein CASSFPSGTSGLDEQFF. Complete variable domain (other parts from reference TRBV5-1 and TRBJ2-1): KAGVTQTPRYLIKTRGQQVTLSCSPISGHRSVSWYQQTPGQGLQFLFEYFSETQRNKGNFPGRFSGRQFSNSRSEMNVSTLELGDSALYLCASSFPSGTSGLDEQFFGPGTRLTVL.

The chain couples TRBV6-4 to TRBJ2-3, with D maybe TRBD2 (6 bases). The ends were cut back, 4 bases at V and 4 bases at J, with 9 bases in the middle. The CDR3 consists of 13 residues. Germline V gives CDR1 MRHNA, CDR2 SNTAGT. In DNA, the CDR3 is TGTGCCAGCAGTGGGCCGGGGGCAGATACGCAGTATTTT. Encoded protein: CASSGPGADTQYF.

The CDR3 bases are TGCGCCAGCAGCCAAGACCTGTTATACAGCAACTCCTACAATGAGCAGTTCTTC. This translates into CASSQDLLYSNSYNEQFF. The rearrangement links TRBV4-3 to TRBJ2-1; no reliable D call. Germline V gives CDR1 LGHNA, CDR2 YSLEER. The CDR3 has 18 amino acids. With 0 bases removed from V and 0 bases from J, the gap between germline ends came to 15 bases.

J is TRBJ2-5 and V is TRBV9; D unclear. The germline CDR1 and CDR2 sequences are SGDLS and YYNGEE. The CDR3 extends over 13 amino acids. The V end lost 4 bases, the J end lost 8 bases, and 15 bases lay between the germline ends. The CDR3 bases are TGTGCCAGCAGCCTGAGATTCACGGGCACCCAGTACTTC. Its translation is CASSLRFTGTQYF.